The 30 T cell receptor beta chains listed next were all sequenced from one sample in a study of blood T cell repertoires in COVID-19. Measured with immunoSEQ multiplex PCR; TCRdb has only the in-frame clones, and not every one. The data show hundreds of thousands of clones, around 85% seen once. The sample comprised peripheral blood. All receptors derive from a human donor in a cohort sampled during active COVID-19.

This chain connects TRBV7-2 to TRBJ2-3; the D is unclear. The ends were cut back, 3 bases at V and 2 bases at J, with 12 bases in the middle. Germline V gives CDR1 SGHTA, CDR2 FQGNSA. This CDR3 region has 15 residues. CDR3 residues: CASSLVGSHTDTQYF. CDR3 sequence (DNA): TGTGCCAGCAGCTTGGTTGGCTCGCACACAGATACGCAGTATTTT.

This chain connects TRBV5-7 to TRBJ2-2; D is possibly TRBD1 (6 bases). TRBV5-7 is an open reading frame, and its role is uncertain. Trimming took off 2 bases at V and 2 bases at J, with 7 bases between the two ends. This CDR3 spans 14 amino acids. CDR3 nucleotides: TGTGCCAGCAGCTTACAGGGCAACACCGGGGAGCTGTTTTTT. This encodes CASSLQGNTGELFF.

The rearrangement links TRBV13 to TRBJ2-4, with TRBD1 matching 8 bases. This CDR3 region has 15 residues. V dropped 4 bases and J dropped 7; count of bases not matched to a gene: 9. CDR1 is PRHDT, CDR2 FYEKMQ, per germline (reference sequence). The chain's CDR3 is CASSSPTGDRNIQYF. The CDR3 region has the DNA TGTGCCAGCAGCTCCCCGACAGGGGATAGGAACATTCAGTACTTC. The full variable domain, completed using reference TRBV13 and TRBJ2-4, is AAGVIQSPRHLIKEKRETATLKCYPIPRHDTVYWYQQGPGQDPQFLISFYEKMQSDKGSIPDRFSAQQFSDYHSELNMSSLELGDSALYFCASSSPTGDRNIQYFGAGTRLSVL.

This rearrangement joins TRBV4-1 to TRBJ1-5, with 9 nucleotides matching TRBD1. CDR3 length equals 18 residues. V lost 3 bases and J lost 0; bases outside the gene matches: 9. CDR1 is MGHRA, CDR2 YSYEKL, per germline. The CDR3 loop is CASSHARQGGISNQPQHF. In nucleotides, the CDR3 is TGCGCCAGCAGCCATGCCAGACAGGGGGGAATTAGCAATCAGCCCCAGCATTTT.

This chain uses TRBV12-3 or TRBV12-4 with TRBJ2-7; TRBD1 matches at 10 bases. The J segment lost 3 bases and the V segment lost 8 bases, leaving 1 base of the junction unmatched. The CDR3 spans 12 residues. The CDR3 is CASRDRGYEQYF. DNA for the CDR3: TGTGCCAGCCGGGACAGGGGCTACGAGCAGTACTTC.

The chain employs TRBV12-3 or TRBV12-4 and TRBJ1-1, with D possibly being TRBD1 (6 bases). This CDR3 contains 12 residues. Trimming pared 3 bases from V and 7 bases from J, leaving 9 bases between. For the CDR3, the DNA is TGTGCCAGCAGTTTTAGGGGGAGTGAAGCTTTCTTT. Protein: CASSFRGSEAFF.

This clone showed up just a few times. V gene TRBV29-1 combines with J gene TRBJ2-5; 8 bases are a match to TRBD1. Germline CDR1 is SQVTM and CDR2 is ANQGSEA. The length of the CDR3 is 13 residues. V lost 5 bases, J lost 3 bases, and 5 bases stayed unmatched. The CDR3 is CSVTGGIKETQYF. The CDR3 DNA is TGCAGCGTTACAGGGGGTATCAAAGAGACCCAGTACTTC.

The chain recombines TRBV5-6 with TRBJ1-2; D call uncertain. Trimming cost V 0 bases and J 8 bases, with 5 bases left between them. In germline, CDR1 is SGHDT, CDR2 YYEEEE. The length of the CDR3 is 11 residues. The CDR3 loop is CASSLAGGYTF. The CDR3 nucleotides read TGTGCCAGCAGCTTGGCCGGGGGCTACACCTTC.

The J gene is TRBJ2-7, the V gene TRBV6-4; TRBD1 might be the D (6 bases). This CDR3 is built from 17 residues. Trimming removed 2 bases at V and 2 bases at J, with 19 bases between. Germline loops: CDR1 MRHNA, CDR2 SNTAGT. In nucleotides, the CDR3 is TGTGCCAGCAGTGACCTTGGTTCCGACAGGCGAGCCTACGAGCAGTACTTC. Its protein product is CASSDLGSDRRAYEQYF.

In its sample, this clone was seen a few times. The V gene is TRBV6-5, the J gene TRBJ2-1; D possibly corresponds to TRBD2 (6 bases). Trimming removed 1 base from V and 8 bases from J, with 12 bases in between. The CDR3 contains 14 residues. The germline V gene has CDR1 MNHEY and CDR2 SVGAGI. The CDR3 is CASSYLAGSDEQFF. The CDR3 region has the DNA TGTGCCAGCAGTTACTTGGCGGGATCCGATGAGCAGTTCTTC.

The rearrangement joins TRBV5-4 to TRBJ1-4; TRBD1 aligns across 7 bases. The germline CDR1 and CDR2 sequences are SGHNT and YYREEE (reference sequence). The CDR3 is 17 residues long. Trimming took 4 bases from V and 5 from J; bases not matched to a gene: 14. CDR3: CASSPSTPGQRNEKLFF. The CDR3 nucleotides are TGTGCCAGCAGCCCATCCACCCCGGGACAGAGGAATGAAAAACTGTTTTTT.

This chain links TRBV18 with TRBJ2-1; tentative D call: TRBD2 (5 bases). Deletions cut 3 bases from V and 8 bases from J, with 8 bases between. The germline V gene has CDR1 KGHSH and CDR2 LQKENI. CDR3 size: 12 residues. Here the CDR3 reads CASSPRVDEQFF. The CDR3 region has the DNA TGTGCCAGCTCACCGAGGGTGGATGAGCAGTTCTTC.

V is TRBV13 and J is TRBJ2-1; 10 nucleotides align to TRBD2. Germline CDR1 reads PRHDT; CDR2 reads FYEKMQ (reference sequence). The CDR3 contains 16 residues. Trimming at V came to 0 bases and at J to 7 bases, leaving 6 bases not matched to a gene. CDR3 DNA: TGTGCCAGCAGCTTAGGCTCGCCTAGCGGGGGTAATGAGCAGTTCTTC. It codes for CASSLGSPSGGNEQFF.

Only one count was recorded for this clone. The V and J genes are TRBV19 and TRBJ2-1; D is ambiguous. This CDR3 is built from 12 residues. Trimming cost V 7 bases and J 5 bases, with 9 bases left between them. CDR1 and CDR2 from the germline V gene are LNHDA and SQIVND (reference sequence). Here the CDR3 reads CASNISHNEQFF. The CDR3 DNA sequence: TGTGCCAGTAATATCTCTCACAATGAGCAGTTCTTC.

The chain is built from TRBV5-1 and TRBJ1-1, with TRBD1 matching over 9 bases. Trimming took 5 bases from V and 4 from J; bases not matched to a gene: 3. The CDR3 covers 13 residues. The germline CDR1 and CDR2 sequences are SGHRS and YFSETQ. In DNA form, the CDR3 reads TGCGCCAGCAGTCTGACAGGGGGCACTGAAGCTTTCTTT. This codes for CASSLTGGTEAFF.

The chain joins TRBV30 to TRBJ2-3; a weak D match, TRBD2 (7 bases). CDR1 GTSNPN and CDR2 SVGIG come from the germline V gene (reference sequence). The ends were cut back, 0 bases at V and 8 bases at J, with 15 bases in the middle. There are 14 residues in the CDR3. The CDR3 reads CAWSVGGASSTQYF. DNA for the CDR3: TGTGCCTGGAGTGTAGGGGGGGCATCCAGTACGCAGTATTTT.

This chain joins TRBV6-5 and TRBJ1-5; D gene uncertain. The ends were cut back, 0 bases at V and 4 bases at J, with 4 bases in the middle. This CDR3 has 13 amino acids. Germline V gene sequence: CDR1 MNHEY, CDR2 SVGAGI. CDR3 region: CASSYSSNQPQHF. As DNA, the CDR3 is TGTGCCAGCAGTTACTCGAGTAATCAGCCCCAGCATTTT.

The J gene is TRBJ2-1, the V gene TRBV10-1; TRBD2 matches 8 bases. This CDR3 region has 16 residues. Per the germline V gene, CDR1 is WNHNN and CDR2 is SYGVQD (reference sequence). The ends lost 1 base at V and 2 bases at J; junction bases unmatched: 4. CDR3 region: CASSEYGGATYNEQFF. CDR3 DNA: TGCGCCAGCAGTGAGTACGGGGGGGCGACCTACAATGAGCAGTTCTTC.

V and J are TRBV14 and TRBJ2-1, with a tentative D call TRBD1 (6 bases). The germline CDR1 and CDR2 sequences are SGHDN and FVKESK. The CDR3 consists of 14 residues. Trimming cost V 5 bases and J 7 bases, with 15 bases left between them. The CDR3, as DNA: TGTGCCAGCAGCGGGCAGGGGTATCGAAATGAGCAGTTCTTC. Translation: CASSGQGYRNEQFF.

This sequence joins TRBV18 and TRBJ1-1; no firm D call. The CDR3 runs 17 residues. Looked up from germline, CDR1 is KGHSH and CDR2 is LQKENI. Trimming pared 3 bases from V and 0 bases from J, leaving 17 bases between. DNA for the CDR3: TGTGCCAGCTCACCCCCGGGTAAAGGAGGGCTGAACACTGAAGCTTTCTTT. It codes for CASSPPGKGGLNTEAFF. Variable domain in full (rest from reference TRBV18 and TRBJ1-1): NAGVMQNPRHLVRRRGQEARLRCSPMKGHSHVYWYRQLPEEGLKFMVYLQKENIIDESGMPKERFSAEFPKEGPSILRIQQVVRGDSAAYFCASSPPGKGGLNTEAFFGQGTRLTVV.

Only one count was recorded for this clone. V usage is TRBV18 and J usage is TRBJ1-2; D gene uncertain. The V gene lost 5 bases and the J gene lost 8 bases, with 24 bases spanning the gap. CDR3 length: 16 amino acids. Looked up from germline, CDR1 is KGHSH and CDR2 is LQKENI. The chain's CDR3 is CASSSLSPGNQRGYTF. CDR3 coding DNA: TGTGCCAGCTCATCTCTAAGCCCGGGAAACCAGCGGGGCTACACCTTC.

V usage is TRBV2 and J usage is TRBJ2-7, with 7 bases fitting TRBD1. From germline, CDR1 is SNHLY and CDR2 FYNNEI. CDR3 length: 13 residues. V shed 6 bases and J 5 bases; nucleotides not matched to a gene: 7. The CDR3 is CASRPTGSHEQYF. The CDR3 DNA reads TGTGCCAGCAGGCCGACAGGGTCGCACGAGCAGTACTTC. Variable domain in full (rest from reference TRBV2 and TRBJ2-7): EPEVTQTPSHQVTQMGQEVILRCVPISNHLYFYWYRQILGQKVEFLVSFYNNEISEKSEIFDDQFSVERPDGSNFTLKIRSTKLEDSAMYFCASRPTGSHEQYFGPGTRLTVT.

CDR3 region: CAWSTSGGVNEQFF. CDR3 DNA: TGTGCCTGGAGTACTAGCGGGGGGGTAAATGAGCAGTTCTTC. The chain employs TRBV30 and TRBJ2-1; 13 bases agree with TRBD2. V lost 2 bases to trimming and J lost 7 bases; unmatched junction nucleotides: 2. The V gene's germline CDR1 is GTSNPN and CDR2 SVGIG (reference sequence). The CDR3 totals 14 residues. Variable domain in full (rest from reference TRBV30 and TRBJ2-1): SQTIHQWPATLVQPVGSPLSLECTVEGTSNPNLYWYRQAAGRGLQLLFYSVGIGQISSEVPQNLSASRPQDRQFILSSKKLLLSDSGFYLCAWSTSGGVNEQFFGPGTRLTVL.

The chain employs TRBV11-2 and TRBJ2-4; no firm D call. The CDR3 has 14 residues. Germline V gene lookup returns CDR1 SGHAT and CDR2 FQNNGV. The ends were cut back, 1 base at V and 8 bases at J, with 12 bases in the middle. The DNA for the CDR3 is TGTGCCAGCAGCTTAGCCCAGGTTCAAGACATTCAGTACTTC. This codes for CASSLAQVQDIQYF.

The CDR3 spells CASSLDRRVSGNTIYF. The DNA of the CDR3 is TGTGCCAGCTCACTCGACCGACGGGTATCTGGAAACACCATATATTTT. This chain uses TRBV18 with TRBJ1-3, with D unresolved. Germline values: CDR1 KGHSH, CDR2 LQKENI. Trimming left V 4 bases short and J 1 base short, with 14 bases between. The CDR3 has 16 residues. The complete variable domain, with remaining parts taken from reference TRBV18 and TRBJ1-3, reads NAGVMQNPRHLVRRRGQEARLRCSPMKGHSHVYWYRQLPEEGLKFMVYLQKENIIDESGMPKERFSAEFPKEGPSILRIQQVVRGDSAAYFCASSLDRRVSGNTIYFGEGSWLTVV.

This clone was seen just once. The chain uses TRBV5-1 and TRBJ2-7; the D is unclear. The CDR3 covers 14 residues. Germline CDR1 SGHRS, CDR2 YFSETQ. Deletions cut 0 bases from V and 2 bases from J, with 9 bases between. CDR3 sequence (DNA): TGCGCCAGCAGCTTGGTCAGGCCGCCCTACGAGCAGTACTTC. This sequence encodes CASSLVRPPYEQYF.

The chain combines TRBV9 with TRBJ2-3; 7 nucleotides agree with TRBD1. This CDR3 comprises 14 residues. The germline CDR1 and CDR2 sequences are SGDLS and YYNGEE. V lost 4 bases, J lost 0 bases, and 2 bases stayed unmatched. The CDR3 region has the DNA TGTGCCAGCAGCCCAGGGGGAAGCACAGATACGCAGTATTTT. As protein: CASSPGGSTDTQYF.

The gene calls are TRBV10-1 and TRBJ2-7; D is undetermined. This CDR3 contains 14 residues. Germline V gene sequence: CDR1 WNHNN, CDR2 SYGVQD (reference sequence). Trimming left V 0 bases short and J 2 bases short, with 8 bases between. The CDR3 DNA reads as TGCGCCAGCAGTGAGTCCGGGTACCCCTACGAGCAGTACTTC. It encodes CASSESGYPYEQYF.

The chain couples TRBV14 to TRBJ2-5, with D perhaps TRBD1 (7 bases). Per the germline V gene, CDR1 is SGHDN and CDR2 is FVKESK. The CDR3 is 16 amino acids. V gave up 1 base and J gave up 4 bases, with 16 bases separating them. The CDR3 protein is CASSQGVRRGRETQYF. Here the CDR3 DNA reads TGTGCCAGCAGCCAAGGGGTTCGGAGGGGGCGAGAGACCCAGTACTTC.

The chain links TRBV7-9 to TRBJ1-1; 10 bases are a match to TRBD1. V dropped 1 base and J dropped 0; count of bases not matched to a gene: 5. The CDR3 totals 17 residues. The germline V gene encodes CDR1 SEHNR and CDR2 FQNEAQ (reference sequence). The CDR3 loop reads CASSLGRTGGVNTEAFF. The DNA of the CDR3 is TGTGCCAGCAGCTTAGGCCGGACAGGGGGTGTGAACACTGAAGCTTTCTTT.